A selection of T cell receptor beta chains follows, all from one sample in a study of monozygotic twins with inflammatory bowel disease. Following a re-call of the 5' RACE reads, TCRdb has one entry per CDR3 protein and lacks DNA. The sample has hundreds of thousands of distinct CDR3 sequences. The sample comprised blood. Source of these receptors: a human donor with ulcerative colitis or Crohn's disease, or a healthy co-twin of an affected twin (not recorded which). The CDR3 runs from the conserved cysteine through the conserved F or W.

v_call: TRBV2
j_call: TRBJ2-5
cdr3_aa: CASRSQRETQYF

v_call: TRBV12-3/TRBV12-4
j_call: TRBJ2-1
cdr3_aa: CASSSLGTGSPYNEQFF

v_call: TRBV20-1
j_call: TRBJ2-5
cdr3_aa: CSAQSSVETQYF

v_call: TRBV11-2
j_call: TRBJ2-2
cdr3_aa: CASSSYSTGELFF

v_call: TRBV28
j_call: TRBJ1-5
cdr3_aa: CASSSPGTPGRNQPQHF

v_call: TRBV7-3
j_call: TRBJ2-3
cdr3_aa: CASSAGQRVDTQYF

v_call: TRBV20-1
j_call: TRBJ1-5
cdr3_aa: CSASPARHRGSQPQHF

v_call: TRBV19
j_call: TRBJ1-1
cdr3_aa: CASSIMGQAEAFF

v_call: TRBV10-3
j_call: TRBJ2-7
cdr3_aa: CAISESAESGQYF

v_call: TRBV4-3
j_call: TRBJ2-1
cdr3_aa: CASSQVLLAGDEQFF

v_call: TRBV12-3/TRBV12-4
j_call: TRBJ2-7
cdr3_aa: CASSFQGAVYEQYF

v_call: TRBV20-1
j_call: TRBJ1-2
cdr3_aa: CSAPEGASSRYGYTF

v_call: TRBV7-2
j_call: TRBJ1-2
cdr3_aa: CASSPDLQGYTF

v_call: TRBV12-3/TRBV12-4
j_call: TRBJ2-5
cdr3_aa: CASSGTGGWTQYF

v_call: TRBV28
j_call: TRBJ2-5
cdr3_aa: CASRLAGLGGQETQYF

v_call: TRBV6-5
j_call: TRBJ1-3
cdr3_aa: CASSYQSTTSGNTIYF

v_call: TRBV5-1
j_call: TRBJ2-1
cdr3_aa: CASSLLPSGSYNEQFF

v_call: TRBV3-1
j_call: TRBJ2-1
cdr3_aa: CASSQELSSYNEQFF

v_call: TRBV7-2
j_call: TRBJ2-3
cdr3_aa: CASSFSGGGVTDTQYF

v_call: TRBV20-1
j_call: TRBJ2-1
cdr3_aa: CSARGTSGSNEQFF

v_call: TRBV3-1
j_call: TRBJ1-2
cdr3_aa: CASREGARGGYTF

v_call: TRBV19
j_call: TRBJ2-2
cdr3_aa: CASRSRDLGELFF

v_call: TRBV29-1
j_call: TRBJ2-7
cdr3_aa: CSVGPRRRGGLYEQYF